The 11 T cell receptor beta chains below were found in one sample sequenced in a study of human T cells and chemical hapten exposure (TCRdb year 2021). What the time point label conveys for this sample: patch test 2, 6 weeks after DPC sensitization. Explained via the paper, the treatment or condition label denotes: therapeutic diphenylcyclopropenone sensitization with weekly scalp DPC. Receptor amplification or capture employed RACE. TCRdb lists the instrument as NextSeq 500. Through fastp at Q25 and MiXCR, TCRdb rebuilt clones from the public reads, retaining in-frame beta chains. Every entry covers one CDR3 protein and lists the most common genes and DNA from its rows. This sample is represented by 65,000 to 100,000 distinct CDR3 sequences; more than 6.5% of them were singletons. 1% to 1.5% of the sample comes from the top ten. The material was whole blood, obtained in connection with sensitization to the hapten diphenylcyclopropenone (DPC). These TCRs come from a woman in her twenties or thirties with alopecia areata. Some clones in this sample may be carry-over from other donors' samples.

In this sample, this clonotype turned up many times. The chain is built from TRBV5-1 and TRBJ2-1; TRBD2 agrees at 10 bases. Germline CDR1 and CDR2: SGHRS and YFSETQ. The CDR3 length is 14 residues. V lost 4 bases to trimming and J lost 4 bases; unmatched junction nucleotides: 2. CDR3 nucleotide sequence: TGCGCCAGCAGCCAGACTAGCGGGTACAATGAGCAGTTCTTC. Translated: CASSQTSGYNEQFF.

This clonotype was detected a few times. The rearrangement uses TRBV29-1 and TRBJ2-1; D possibly uses TRBD1 or TRBD2 (7 bases each). The CDR3 consists of 12 residues. Germline CDR1 reads SQVTM; CDR2 reads ANQGSEA. Trimming stripped 5 bases from V and 8 bases from J, with 13 bases between. The CDR3 is CSVSQGGDEQFF. DNA for the CDR3: TGCAGCGTTAGTCAGGGGGGGGATGAGCAGTTCTTC.

This clonotype has ten or more counts. J is TRBJ1-1 and V is TRBV11-1; D remains unclear. V lost 1 base and J lost 3, with 6 bases in between. The germline gives CDR1 SGHAT, CDR2 FQDESV (reference sequence). The CDR3 has 13 residues. For the CDR3, the DNA is TGTGCCAGCAGCTTAGAGTCAGACACTGAAGCTTTCTTT. This codes for CASSLESDTEAFF. Full variable domain (outside the CDR3, taken from reference TRBV11-1 and TRBJ1-1): EAEVAQSPRYKITEKSQAVAFWCDPISGHATLYWYRQILGQGPELLVQFQDESVVDDSQLPKDRFSAERLKGVDSTLKIQPAELGDSAMYLCASSLESDTEAFFGQGTRLTVV.

The V call is TRBV9, the J call TRBJ1-1, with D perhaps matching TRBD1 (5 bases). From germline, CDR1 is SGDLS and CDR2 YYNGEE. The germline V and J ends were trimmed by 2 bases and 4 bases, with 12 bases remaining between them. CDR3 size: 14 residues. CDR3 nucleotides: TGTGCCAGCAGCGTCGGGGCGGAGAGCACTGAAGCTTTCTTT. Translating it yields CASSVGAESTEAFF. The full variable domain, with the rest looked up from reference TRBV9 and TRBJ1-1, is DSGVTQTPKHLITATGQRVTLRCSPRSGDLSVYWYQQSLDQGLQFLIQYYNGEERAKGNILERFSAQQFPDLHSELNLSSLELGDSALYFCASSVGAESTEAFFGQGTRLTVV.

The chain combines TRBV10-3 with TRBJ2-2, with D unclear. The ends were cut back, 0 bases at V and 1 base at J, with 6 bases in the middle. CDR3 length equals 15 residues. Germline V gene sequence: CDR1 ENHRY, CDR2 SYGVKD. The CDR3 loop is CAISESIKNTGELFF. In nucleotides, the CDR3 is TGTGCCATCAGTGAGTCGATAAAGAACACCGGGGAGCTGTTTTTT.

Details on this clonotype: A single base separates this from a much larger clone, so it may be a read error. The V gene is TRBV5-1, the J gene TRBJ1-6; 7 bases are shared with TRBD1. The germline V gene encodes CDR1 SGHRS and CDR2 YFSETQ. This CDR3 contains 15 residues. CDR3 region: CASSLTGTVNSPLNF. In nucleotides, the CDR3 is TGCGCCAGCAGCTTGACCGGGACAGTTAATTCACCCCTCAACTTT.

This clonotype was recorded a few times. The chain carries TRBV6-5 and TRBJ1-2, with 7 positions matching TRBD1. This CDR3 has 13 residues. Germline V gene sequence: CDR1 MNHEY, CDR2 SVGAGI. After removal of 2 bases from V and 4 bases from J, the junction contained 1 base not matched to a gene. CDR3 protein: CASSYGTVYGYTF. In DNA, the CDR3 is TGTGCCAGCAGTTACGGGACAGTCTATGGCTACACCTTC.

This clonotype has ten or more counts. The CDR3 DNA reads TGCGCCAGCAGCTCCATGGGGGTCTCTGGGGGTGGGCAGTTCTTC. Amino acid sequence: CASSSMGVSGGGQFF. The V gene is TRBV5-1, the J gene TRBJ2-1; TRBD1 or TRBD2 may be the D gene (5 bases each). The CDR3 is 15 residues long. Germline V gene lookup returns CDR1 SGHRS and CDR2 YFSETQ. The V gene lost 3 bases and the J gene lost 12 bases, with 22 bases spanning the gap.

The chain combines TRBV20-1 with TRBJ2-3; D is uncertain. The CDR3 contains 12 residues. CDR1 is DFQATT, CDR2 SNEGSKA, per germline (reference sequence). The V end lost 3 bases, the J end lost 2 bases, and 6 bases lay between the germline ends. The CDR3 region has the DNA TGCAGTGCTAGCAAACTCACAGATACGCAGTATTTT. Translating it yields CSASKLTDTQYF.

As regards this clonotype: It may be a read error: a sequence one base away is much more abundant. The chain carries TRBV20-1 and TRBJ1-6; possible D gene TRBD1, 5 bases. Germline CDR1 reads DFQATT; CDR2 reads SNEGSKA (reference sequence). This CDR3 is built from 17 residues. The chain's CDR3 is CSARDPSRVAYNSPLNF. The DNA of the CDR3 is TGCAGTGCTAGAGATCCCTCCAGGGTCGCCTATAATTCACCCCTCAACTTT.

The chain is built from TRBV12-3 or TRBV12-4 and TRBJ1-2; the D gene is possibly TRBD1 (6 bases). V dropped 3 bases and J dropped 4 bases, with 9 bases sitting between them. This CDR3 is built from 13 residues. The CDR3 loop reads CASSLGHLYGYTF. The CDR3 DNA reads TGTGCCAGCAGTTTGGGACACCTCTATGGCTACACCTTC.